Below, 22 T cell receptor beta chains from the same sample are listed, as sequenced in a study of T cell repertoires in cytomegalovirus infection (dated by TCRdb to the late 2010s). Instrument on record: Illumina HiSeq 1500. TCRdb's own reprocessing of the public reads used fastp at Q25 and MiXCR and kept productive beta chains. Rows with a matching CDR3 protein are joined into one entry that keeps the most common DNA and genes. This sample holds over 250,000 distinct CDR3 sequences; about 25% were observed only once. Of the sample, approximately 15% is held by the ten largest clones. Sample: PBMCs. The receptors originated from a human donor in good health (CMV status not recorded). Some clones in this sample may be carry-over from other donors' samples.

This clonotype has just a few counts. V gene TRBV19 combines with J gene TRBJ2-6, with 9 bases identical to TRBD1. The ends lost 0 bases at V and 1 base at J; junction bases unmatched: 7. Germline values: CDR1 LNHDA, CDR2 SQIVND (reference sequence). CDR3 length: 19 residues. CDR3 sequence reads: CASSIDGTGFASGANVLTF. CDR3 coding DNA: TGTGCCAGTAGTATAGATGGGACAGGGTTCGCATCTGGGGCCAACGTCCTGACTTTC.

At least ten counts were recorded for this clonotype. The CDR3 DNA reads as TGTGCCAGCAGCTTAAAAGGAGGTAGCAATCAGCCCCAGCATTTT. Its translation: CASSLKGGSNQPQHF. V usage is TRBV7-2 and J usage is TRBJ1-5; D gene uncertain. Germline-derived CDR1 and CDR2 are SGHTA and FQGNSA. This CDR3 region has 15 residues. V lost 2 bases and J lost 0, with 8 bases in between.

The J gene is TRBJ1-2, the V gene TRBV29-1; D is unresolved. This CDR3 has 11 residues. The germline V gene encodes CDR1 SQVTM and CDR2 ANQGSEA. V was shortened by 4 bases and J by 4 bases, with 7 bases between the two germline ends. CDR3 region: CSVVWGYGYTF. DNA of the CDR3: TGCAGCGTTGTGTGGGGCTATGGCTACACCTTC.

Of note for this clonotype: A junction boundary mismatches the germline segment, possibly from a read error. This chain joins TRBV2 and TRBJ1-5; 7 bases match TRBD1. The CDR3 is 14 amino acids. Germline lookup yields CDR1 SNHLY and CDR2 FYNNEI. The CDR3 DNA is TGTGCCAGCAGAGAAGGGGGCGGAAATCAGCCCCAGCATTTT. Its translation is CASREGGGNQPQHF.

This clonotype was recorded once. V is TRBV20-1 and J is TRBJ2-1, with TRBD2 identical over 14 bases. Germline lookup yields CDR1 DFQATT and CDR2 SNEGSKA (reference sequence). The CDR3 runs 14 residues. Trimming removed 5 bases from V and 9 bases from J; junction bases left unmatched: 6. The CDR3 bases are TGCAGTGCTCCCGCGACTAGCGGGGGGGTTGAGCAGTTCTTC. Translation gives CSAPATSGGVEQFF.

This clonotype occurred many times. For the CDR3, the DNA is TGTGCCTCGGAAGCGGTGCACTACGAGCAGTACTTC. Amino acid sequence: CASEAVHYEQYF. V usage is TRBV28 and J usage is TRBJ2-7, with D maybe TRBD2 (5 bases). The CDR3 is made up of 12 amino acids. The V end lost 11 bases, the J end lost 3 bases, and 14 bases lay between the germline ends. Germline V gene lookup returns CDR1 MDHEN and CDR2 SYDVKM.

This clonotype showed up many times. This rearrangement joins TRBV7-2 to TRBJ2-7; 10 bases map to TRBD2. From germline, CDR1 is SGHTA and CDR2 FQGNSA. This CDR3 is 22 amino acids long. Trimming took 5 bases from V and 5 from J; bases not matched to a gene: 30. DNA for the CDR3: TGTGCCAGCAGCCGCAGGACAGGGCGAGCGGGAGGGCCTCCCGCCGGGGTAAACGAGCAGTACTTC. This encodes CASSRRTGRAGGPPAGVNEQYF.

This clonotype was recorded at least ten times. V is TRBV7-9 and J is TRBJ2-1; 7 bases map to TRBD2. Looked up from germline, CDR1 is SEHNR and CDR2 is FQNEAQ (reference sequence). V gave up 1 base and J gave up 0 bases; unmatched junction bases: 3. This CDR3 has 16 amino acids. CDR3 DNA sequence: TGTGCCAGCAGCTTAGACGGGAGGAGCTCCTACAATGAGCAGTTCTTC. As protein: CASSLDGRSSYNEQFF.

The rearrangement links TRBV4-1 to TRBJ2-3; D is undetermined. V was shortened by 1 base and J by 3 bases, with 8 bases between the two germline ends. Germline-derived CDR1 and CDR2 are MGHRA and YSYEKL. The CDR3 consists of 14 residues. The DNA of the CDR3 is TGCGCCAGCAGCCAAGGCCGTGGGACAGATACGCAGTATTTT. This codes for CASSQGRGTDTQYF.

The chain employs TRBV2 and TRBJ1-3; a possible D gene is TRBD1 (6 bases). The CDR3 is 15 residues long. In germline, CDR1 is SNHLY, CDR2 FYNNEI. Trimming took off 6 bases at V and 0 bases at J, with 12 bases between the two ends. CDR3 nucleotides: TGTGCCAGCAGGATCCGGGACAACTCTGGAAACACCATATATTTT. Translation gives CASRIRDNSGNTIYF.

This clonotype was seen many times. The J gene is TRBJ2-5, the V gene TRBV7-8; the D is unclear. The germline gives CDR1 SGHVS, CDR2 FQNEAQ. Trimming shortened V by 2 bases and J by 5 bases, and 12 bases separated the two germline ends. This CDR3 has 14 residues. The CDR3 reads CASSLSSRGETQYF. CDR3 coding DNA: TGTGCCAGCAGCTTAAGTAGTCGTGGGGAGACCCAGTACTTC. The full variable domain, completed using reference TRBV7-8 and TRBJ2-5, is GAGVSQSPRYKVAKRGQDVALRCDPISGHVSLFWYQQALGQGPEFLTYFQNEAQLDKSGLPSDRFFAERPEGSVSTLKIQRTQQEDSAVYLCASSLSSRGETQYFGPGTRLLVL.

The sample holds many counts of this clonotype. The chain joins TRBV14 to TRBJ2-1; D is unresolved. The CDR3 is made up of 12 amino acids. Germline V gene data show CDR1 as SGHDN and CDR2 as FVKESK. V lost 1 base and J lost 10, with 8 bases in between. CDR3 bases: TGTGCCAGCAGCCAAGGCGCTTGGGAGCAGTTCTTC. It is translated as CASSQGAWEQFF.

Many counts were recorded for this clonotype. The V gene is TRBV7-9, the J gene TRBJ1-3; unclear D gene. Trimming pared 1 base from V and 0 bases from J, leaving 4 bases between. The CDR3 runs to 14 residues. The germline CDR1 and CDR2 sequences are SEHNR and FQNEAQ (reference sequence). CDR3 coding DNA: TGTGCCAGCAGCTTAGACCGCTCTGGAAACACCATATATTTT. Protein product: CASSLDRSGNTIYF.

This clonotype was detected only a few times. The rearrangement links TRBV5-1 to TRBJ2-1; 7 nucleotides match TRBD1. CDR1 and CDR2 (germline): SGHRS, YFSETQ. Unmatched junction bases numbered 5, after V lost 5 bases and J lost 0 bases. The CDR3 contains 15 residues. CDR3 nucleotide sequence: TGCGCCAGCAGAACCCAGGGGGTCTCCTACAATGAGCAGTTCTTC. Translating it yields CASRTQGVSYNEQFF.

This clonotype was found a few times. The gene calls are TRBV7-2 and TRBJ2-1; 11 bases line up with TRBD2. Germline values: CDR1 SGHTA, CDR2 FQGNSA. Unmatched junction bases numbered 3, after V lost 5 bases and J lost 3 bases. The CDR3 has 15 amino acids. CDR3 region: CASSATSGNYNEQFF. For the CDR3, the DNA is TGTGCCAGCAGCGCGACTAGCGGGAACTACAATGAGCAGTTCTTC.

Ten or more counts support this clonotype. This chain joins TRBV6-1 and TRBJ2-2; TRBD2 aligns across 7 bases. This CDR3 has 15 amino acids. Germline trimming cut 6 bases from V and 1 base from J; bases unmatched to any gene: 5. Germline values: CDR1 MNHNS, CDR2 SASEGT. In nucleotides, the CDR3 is TGTGCCAGCAGCCGGGACTACAGGAACACCGGGGAGCTGTTTTTT. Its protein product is CASSRDYRNTGELFF.

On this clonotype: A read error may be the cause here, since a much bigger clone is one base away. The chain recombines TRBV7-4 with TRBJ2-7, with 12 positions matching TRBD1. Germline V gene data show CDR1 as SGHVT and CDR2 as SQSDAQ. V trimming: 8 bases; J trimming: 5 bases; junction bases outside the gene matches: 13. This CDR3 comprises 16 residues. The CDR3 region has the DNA TGTGCCAGCTGCCCCCTCCCGGGACAGGGGGCCCACGAGCAGTACTTC. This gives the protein CASCPLPGQGAHEQYF.

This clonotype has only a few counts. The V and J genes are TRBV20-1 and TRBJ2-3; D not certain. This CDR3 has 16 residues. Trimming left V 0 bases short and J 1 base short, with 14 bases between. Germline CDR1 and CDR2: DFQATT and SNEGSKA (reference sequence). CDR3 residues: CSARDPLPLGTDTQYF. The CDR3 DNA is TGCAGTGCTAGAGATCCCCTCCCGCTGGGCACAGATACGCAGTATTTT.

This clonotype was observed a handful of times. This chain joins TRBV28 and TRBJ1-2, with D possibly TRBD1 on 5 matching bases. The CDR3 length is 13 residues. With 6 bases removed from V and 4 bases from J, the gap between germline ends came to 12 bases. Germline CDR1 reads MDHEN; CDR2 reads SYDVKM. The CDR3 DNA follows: TGTGCCAGCAGGCGGGCAGGGTCCTATGGCTACACCTTC. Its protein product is CASRRAGSYGYTF.

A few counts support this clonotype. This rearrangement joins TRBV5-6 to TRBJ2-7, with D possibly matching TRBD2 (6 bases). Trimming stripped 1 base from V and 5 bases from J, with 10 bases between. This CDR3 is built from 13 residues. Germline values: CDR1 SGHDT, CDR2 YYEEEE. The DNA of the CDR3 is TGTGCCAGCAGCTTGTGGGAGGCCCACGAGCAGTACTTC. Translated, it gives CASSLWEAHEQYF.

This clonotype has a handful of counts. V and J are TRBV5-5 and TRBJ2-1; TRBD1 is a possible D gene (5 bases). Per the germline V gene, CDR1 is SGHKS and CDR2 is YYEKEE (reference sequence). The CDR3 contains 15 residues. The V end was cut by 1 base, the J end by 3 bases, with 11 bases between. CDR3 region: CASSLLDRYYNEQFF. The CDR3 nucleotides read TGTGCCAGCAGCTTGCTTGACAGATACTACAATGAGCAGTTCTTC.

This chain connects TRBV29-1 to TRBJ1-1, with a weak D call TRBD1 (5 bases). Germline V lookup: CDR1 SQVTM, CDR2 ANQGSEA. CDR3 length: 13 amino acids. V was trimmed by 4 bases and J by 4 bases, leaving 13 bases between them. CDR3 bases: TGCAGCGTTGGGCAGGGAGGTGGCACTGAAGCTTTCTTT. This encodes CSVGQGGGTEAFF.